This paragraph covers one T cell receptor beta chain sequence. Its target is not known. The DNA input per sorted-subset replicate PCR was about 190 ng, corresponding to tens of thousands of T cell genomes. Generated by immunoSEQ multiplex PCR, the TCRdb table keeps only in-frame clones and is missing some. The data contain roughly 2,000,000 clones, roughly 94% of them singletons. This sample is drawn from a study of shared clonotypes between healthy human individuals. Study as a whole: Each donor had three CD4 naive, three CD4 memory, two CD8 naive and one CD8 memory plate. Study-level findings and limits: Investigators collected only blood, and repertoires in tissues likely differ. The study found about 5.1% of naive CD4 clonotypes shared across a handful of donors.

The naive CD8 subset, CD45RO-negative cells positively selected for CCR7, excluded terminally differentiated effector memory CD45RA+ cells. V shed 9 bases and J shed 5 bases, with 13 bases lying between them. CDR3 length: 12 amino acids. Germline-derived CDR1 and CDR2 are MDHEN and SYDVKM. This sequence was found in a man aged 18 to 30 in good health. The V call is TRBV28, the J call TRBJ1-1; D is unclear. The sequencing input was naive CD8+ T cells sorted from blood. The chain's CDR3 is CASSLWVTEAFF. The CDR3 DNA reads as TGTGCCAGTAGCCTTTGGGTTACTGAAGCTTTCTTT.